This T cell receptor beta chain was captured in a study of vaccination and CD4 T cells after COVID-19. Study context: Median time from COVID diagnosis to post-COVID sampling was 100 to 130 days (35 to 161). Stimulation used overlapping spike peptides from SARS-CoV-2, HCoV-NL63, HCoV-OC43 and HCoV-229E.

The Oncomine TCR Beta short-read assay sequenced DNA from cultured CD4+ T cells. Genomic DNA was isolated from CD4+ T cells that had been cultured. TCRdb itself ran the PCR reads through MiXCR, one entry per CDR3 protein. The repertoire consists of more than 7,500 distinct CDR3 sequences, with 23% occurring once and the leading ten covering about 20%. A few counts support this clonotype. The antigen remains unidentified. The CDR3 is made up of 11 amino acids. Germline-derived CDR1 and CDR2 are SGHAT and FQNNGV. The V and J ends lost 5 bases and 5 bases respectively, with 6 bases between them. Treatment of the sample: roughly ten-day PBMC culture with coronavirus spike peptide pools or control peptides (ViraFEST assay). Antigen-specific T cells were expanded with peptide pools by ViraFEST, and TCRs were then sequenced.

This TCR came from a human donor with COVID-19. The chain carries TRBV11-2 and TRBJ2-5; D perhaps matches TRBD1 (6 bases). Source material: cultured CD4+ T cells from blood. In DNA, the CDR3 is TGTGCCAGCAGCCAGGGGGAGACCCAGTACTTC. Amino acids: CASSQGETQYF.